The entry below describes one TCR beta chain. Its specificity is unknown. The data derive from a study of shared clonotypes between healthy human individuals. General study results and limits: Generation probabilities were higher for clonotypes shared across all four sorted-subset donors than for unshared ones.

Positive CCR7 selection of CD45RO-negative cells yielded the naive CD8 cells, and terminally differentiated effector memory CD45RA+ cells were excluded. V lost 2 bases and J lost 5, with 13 bases in between. CDR3 length: 14 amino acids. Germline values: CDR1 MNHEY, CDR2 SVGAGI. Profiled with immunoSEQ multiplex PCR; TCRdb holds only in-frame clones, not every one. The sample has about 2,100,000 clones; about 92% are singletons. Sequencing input: naive CD8+ T cells from PBMCs. The J gene is TRBJ2-7, the V gene TRBV6-5; D is unresolved. The receptor's source is a man aged 18 to 35 in good health. Some clones in this sample may be carry-over from other donors' samples. The CDR3 bases are TGTGCCAGCAGTTACGGAGTGAGAGCCCACGAGCAGTACTTC. Protein: CASSYGVRAHEQYF.